What follows are 24 T cell receptor beta chains derived from one specimen sequenced in a study of T cell repertoires in cytomegalovirus infection. TCRdb itself ran the reads through MiXCR, one entry per CDR3 protein. This sample has around 210,000 distinct CDR3 sequences, with 5% to 8.5% found just once. The material sequenced was PBMCs. Source of these receptors: a human donor in good health (CMV status not recorded). Some clones in this sample may be carry-over from other donors' samples.

This clonotype was recorded at least ten times. The chain recombines TRBV6-6 with TRBJ2-7, with D tentatively TRBD2 (6 bases). The germline V gene has CDR1 MNHNY and CDR2 SVGAGI (reference sequence). The ends were cut back, 2 bases at V and 1 base at J, with 6 bases in the middle. The CDR3 contains 13 residues. The CDR3 nucleotides read TGTGCCAGCAGTTACGGGGGGTCCTACGAGCAGTACTTC. This encodes CASSYGGSYEQYF.

This clonotype was seen repeatedly, ten times or more. This rearrangement joins TRBV12-3 or TRBV12-4 to TRBJ2-3; D call uncertain. This CDR3 has 14 residues. Trimming cost V 6 bases and J 6 bases, with 16 bases left between them. The CDR3 loop is CASSRVLTEDTQYF. The CDR3 DNA reads as TGTGCCAGCAGCCGGGTCCTCACAGAGGATACGCAGTATTTT.

The J gene is TRBJ2-1, the V gene TRBV19, with D possibly being TRBD1 (6 bases). Trimming took 1 base from V and 4 from J, leaving 8 bases between them. Germline V CDR1 and CDR2: LNHDA, SQIVND (reference sequence). The CDR3 consists of 14 residues. DNA for the CDR3: TGTGCCAGTAGTATAGGGGGGCCTTACAATGAGCAGTTCTTC. Translated: CASSIGGPYNEQFF.

This clonotype was found many times. V gene TRBV6-2 or TRBV6-3 combines with J gene TRBJ1-1; D uncertain. The germline gives CDR1 MNHEY, CDR2 SVGEGT. Trimming took off 2 bases at V and 1 base at J, with 11 bases between the two ends. This CDR3 is 15 amino acids long. The CDR3 region has the DNA TGTGCCAGCAGTTACCGGGTTAATTGGAACACTGAAGCTTTCTTT. Amino acid sequence: CASSYRVNWNTEAFF.

This clonotype has a count of ten or more. V and J are TRBV14 and TRBJ2-1; 7 bases align to TRBD2. V was clipped by 0 bases and J by 0 bases; unmatched bases: 5. CDR3 length: 17 amino acids. The V gene's germline CDR1 is SGHDN and CDR2 FVKESK. CDR3 sequence reads: CASSQERRGSSYNEQFF. The DNA of the CDR3 is TGTGCCAGCAGCCAAGAGAGGCGGGGGAGCTCCTACAATGAGCAGTTCTTC.

The gene calls are TRBV29-1 and TRBJ1-1, with D perhaps matching TRBD1 (5 bases). Looked up from germline, CDR1 is SQVTM and CDR2 is ANQGSEA. The CDR3 is made up of 12 amino acids. V was pared by 0 bases and J by 11 bases, with 13 bases between. CDR3 region: CSVEDRGDGAFF. CDR3 nucleotide sequence: TGCAGCGTTGAAGATCGAGGGGACGGGGCTTTCTTT.

At least ten counts were recorded for this clonotype. This sequence joins TRBV7-2 and TRBJ1-2; D remains ambiguous. Trimming cost V 5 bases and J 6 bases, with 10 bases left between them. In germline, CDR1 is SGHTA, CDR2 FQGNSA. The CDR3 is 12 amino acids. As DNA, the CDR3 is TGTGCCAGCAGCCCCTTCGGGGATGGCTACACCTTC. The encoded protein is CASSPFGDGYTF.

This clonotype was counted at least ten times. The chain has TRBV27 and TRBJ1-5; D remains unclear. V lost 5 bases to trimming and J lost 0 bases, with 20 bases between them. CDR1 and CDR2 (germline): MNHEY, SMNVEV (reference sequence). This CDR3 has 18 residues. CDR3 in amino acids: CASSRWTIHTHSNQPQHF. For the CDR3, the DNA is TGTGCCAGCAGTAGATGGACCATCCATACCCATAGCAATCAGCCCCAGCATTTT.

This clonotype has ten or more counts. The V gene is TRBV7-2, the J gene TRBJ1-1; D is unclear. Germline loops: CDR1 SGHTA, CDR2 FQGNSA. The CDR3 is 13 residues long. V was trimmed by 6 bases and J by 1 base, leaving 9 bases between them. CDR3 nucleotides: TGTGCCAGCAGAGGACTACGGAACACTGAAGCTTTCTTT. It translates to CASRGLRNTEAFF.

V is TRBV28 and J is TRBJ1-4; TRBD1 matches at 7 bases. The CDR3 spans 15 residues. J gave up 5 bases and V 4 bases, and 7 bases lay outside the gene matches. CDR1 is MDHEN, CDR2 SYDVKM, per germline. The CDR3 DNA follows: TGTGCCAGCAGTTCACGACAGGGACGAAATGAAAAACTGTTTTTT. Translated, it gives CASSSRQGRNEKLFF.

Ten or more counts support this clonotype. The chain combines TRBV9 with TRBJ1-2; D is unresolved. Germline V gives CDR1 SGDLS, CDR2 YYNGEE. The CDR3 consists of 14 residues. V was pared by 6 bases and J by 0 bases, with 12 bases between. The CDR3 sequence is CASNIGPPNYGYTF. CDR3 nucleotides: TGTGCCAGCAACATCGGGCCTCCTAACTATGGCTACACCTTC.

This clonotype has a count of ten or more. The chain links TRBV5-1 to TRBJ2-7, with a weak D call TRBD2 (6 bases). The CDR3 has 18 amino acids. Germline V gene data show CDR1 as SGHRS and CDR2 as YFSETQ. With 0 bases removed from V and 1 base from J, the gap between germline ends came to 20 bases. CDR3 sequence reads: CASSLGLVIADSSYEQYF. The CDR3 DNA follows: TGCGCCAGCAGCTTGGGTCTGGTTATAGCGGATTCTTCCTACGAGCAGTACTTC.

The CDR3 reads CASSLVGLPPEQYF. As DNA, the CDR3 is TGTGCCAGCAGCTTAGTAGGTCTCCCCCCCGAGCAGTACTTC. The chain uses TRBV7-2 and TRBJ2-7, with unresolved D. Germline CDR1 is SGHTA and CDR2 is FQGNSA. The ends were cut back, 1 base at V and 6 bases at J, with 13 bases in the middle. The length of the CDR3 is 14 residues. Complete variable domain (other parts from reference TRBV7-2 and TRBJ2-7): GAGVSQSPSNKVTEKGKDVELRCDPISGHTALYWYRQSLGQGLEFLIYFQGNSAPDKSGLPSDRFSAERTGGSVSTLTIQRTQQEDSAVYLCASSLVGLPPEQYFGPGTRLTVT.

This clonotype was counted at least ten times. V and J are TRBV18 and TRBJ2-6; no definite D call. The CDR3 runs to 15 residues. Looked up from germline, CDR1 is KGHSH and CDR2 is LQKENI. V dropped 3 bases and J dropped 2 bases, with 8 bases sitting between them. The CDR3 spells CASSPQPPGANVLTF. The CDR3 DNA reads TGTGCCAGCTCACCGCAGCCCCCTGGGGCCAACGTCCTGACTTTC.

Ten or more counts support this clonotype. J is TRBJ2-5 and V is TRBV7-7; D uncertain. Germline V gene data show CDR1 as SSHAT and CDR2 as FNYEAQ (reference sequence). V gave up 4 bases and J gave up 2 bases, with 8 bases separating them. The CDR3 sequence is 13 residues long. CDR3 in amino acids: CASSSRRQETQYF. The DNA of the CDR3 is TGTGCCAGCAGCTCCCGCAGACAAGAGACCCAGTACTTC.

In this sample, this clonotype turned up many times. The V gene is TRBV7-2, the J gene TRBJ2-5; D is uncertain. Germline values: CDR1 SGHTA, CDR2 FQGNSA. Trimming left V 4 bases short and J 2 bases short, with 11 bases between. The CDR3 spans 14 residues. The CDR3 DNA follows: TGTGCCAGCAGCTCCCTGGGCAGGCAAGAGACCCAGTACTTC. Protein product: CASSSLGRQETQYF.

This clonotype showed up many times. This chain joins TRBV7-2 and TRBJ1-2; 8 nucleotides match TRBD1. The CDR3 runs 14 residues. CDR1 is SGHTA and CDR2 is FQGNSA in the germline V gene. V lost 5 bases and J lost 8; bases outside the gene matches: 10. CDR3 sequence: CASSPFQGAGGYTF. The CDR3 DNA reads TGTGCCAGCAGCCCATTTCAGGGGGCTGGAGGCTACACCTTC. The full variable domain, completed using reference TRBV7-2 and TRBJ1-2, is GAGVSQSPSNKVTEKGKDVELRCDPISGHTALYWYRQSLGQGLEFLIYFQGNSAPDKSGLPSDRFSAERTGGSVSTLTIQRTQQEDSAVYLCASSPFQGAGGYTFGSGTRLTVV.

This clonotype came up many times. The chain couples TRBV7-2 to TRBJ1-1; D not certain. CDR3 length: 13 amino acids. CDR1 and CDR2 (germline): SGHTA, FQGNSA. V was shortened by 4 bases and J by 1 base, with 7 bases between the two germline ends. The CDR3 sequence: CASSSRGNTEAFF. CDR3 nucleotide sequence: TGTGCCAGCAGCTCACGGGGGAACACTGAAGCTTTCTTT.

This clonotype has a count of ten or more. The V and J genes are TRBV4-2 and TRBJ1-1, with TRBD1 identical over 11 bases. CDR1 and CDR2 (germline): LGHNA, YNFKEQ. V gave up 4 bases and J gave up 0 bases; unmatched junction bases: 4. The CDR3 is 16 amino acids. The CDR3 protein is CASSRGTGGMNTEAFF. CDR3 nucleotide sequence: TGTGCCAGCAGCCGAGGGACAGGGGGGATGAACACTGAAGCTTTCTTT.

This clonotype was seen ten or more times. J is TRBJ2-1 and V is TRBV20-1, with D possibly matching TRBD2 (6 bases). Germline V gene data show CDR1 as DFQATT and CDR2 as SNEGSKA (reference sequence). The CDR3 spans 14 residues. With 6 bases removed from V and 7 bases from J, the gap between germline ends came to 19 bases. CDR3 protein: CSAIRDFGGNEQFF. The CDR3 nucleotides are TGCAGTGCGATTAGGGACTTCGGAGGAAATGAGCAGTTCTTC.

In this sample, this clonotype turned up many times. V usage is TRBV12-3 or TRBV12-4 and J usage is TRBJ2-3, with D perhaps assigned TRBD1 or TRBD2 (6 bases each). The CDR3 is 14 amino acids. Trimming took 7 bases from V and 4 from J, leaving 15 bases between them. This CDR3 is CASKALGGADTQYF. The CDR3 DNA is TGTGCCAGCAAAGCCCTGGGGGGCGCAGATACGCAGTATTTT.

This clonotype was observed many times. The chain links TRBV6-2 or TRBV6-3 to TRBJ2-1, with D perhaps matching TRBD1 or TRBD2 (5 bases each). The V gene lost 8 bases and the J gene lost 0 bases, with 20 bases spanning the gap. This CDR3 contains 17 residues. Germline-derived CDR1 and CDR2 are MNHEY and SVGEGT. In DNA form, the CDR3 reads TGTGCCAGCCGCTATTCCGGGACCATGAGCTCCTACAATGAGCAGTTCTTC. This sequence encodes CASRYSGTMSSYNEQFF.

This clonotype was detected ten times or more. The CDR3 loop is CASSPHLSVVEQFF. CDR3 bases: TGTGCCAGCAGCCCACACCTGTCGGTCGTTGAGCAGTTCTTC. The chain is built from TRBV11-2 and TRBJ2-1, with D uncertain. Trimming took 5 bases from V and 9 from J, leaving 17 bases between them. The CDR3 totals 14 residues. The V gene's germline CDR1 is SGHAT and CDR2 FQNNGV.

This clonotype was picked up many times. The genes are TRBV6-2 or TRBV6-3 and TRBJ2-3; 8 bases line up with TRBD2. J was trimmed by 3 bases and V by 5 bases; bases with no gene match: 7. From germline, CDR1 is MNHEY and CDR2 SVGEGT. CDR3 length equals 15 residues. As DNA, the CDR3 is TGTGCCAGCAGTGGGGGACTAGTCGGAACAGATACGCAGTATTTT. Encoded protein: CASSGGLVGTDTQYF.